There are a few counts of the clone carrying this T cell receptor beta chain. What it binds is unknown. What was sequenced were expressed TCRB transcripts, since all of the isolated RNA had been reverse transcribed. Sequenced by immunoSEQ multiplex PCR; TCRdb stores in-frame clones only, minus some. The sample shows over 600,000 clones, around 11% of them seen only once. CD4+ cells of the naive, central memory, regulatory and stem cell-like memory types were sorted via CD45RO/CCR7/CD25/CD127/CD95/CD27. The sample comes from a study of beta chain features in type 1 diabetes. Study outcomes and limitations: When Type 1 diabetes patients were examined, their TCRB CDR3s proved moderately but significantly shorter in all four CD4+ subsets.

Trimming removed 5 bases from V and 1 base from J; junction bases left unmatched: 7. This CDR3 is 15 amino acids long. The germline CDR1 and CDR2 sequences are SGHVS and FQNEAQ. The source material was naive CD4+ T cells from blood. The chain combines TRBV7-8 with TRBJ1-1, with TRBD1 matching 7 bases. The sequence was collected from a man younger than 45 with type 1 diabetes. The DNA of the CDR3 is TGTGCCAGCAGCGGACGGGGACAGCCGAACACTGAAGCTTTCTTT. Translating it yields CASSGRGQPNTEAFF. Filled out from reference TRBV7-8 and TRBJ1-1, the complete variable domain reads GAGVSQSPRYKVAKRGQDVALRCDPISGHVSLFWYQQALGQGPEFLTYFQNEAQLDKSGLPSDRFFAERPEGSVSTLKIQRTQQEDSAVYLCASSGRGQPNTEAFFGQGTRLTVV.